This TCR beta chain was retrieved from a study of graft-versus-host responses after intestinal transplantation. Overall study: Anti-thymocyte globulin was used for induction in all recipients, who then took tacrolimus and steroids for around 3 years. Findings and caveats of the study: GvH clones turned up in recipient marrow; some had shown up first in ileum or blood. The study associated peak circulating GvH clone levels with early post-transplant HvG declines.

V dropped 6 bases and J dropped 3 bases, with 15 bases sitting between them. Germline assignment: CDR1 MDHEN and CDR2 SYDVKM. This CDR3 has 14 amino acids. Concerning this clone: Its antigen is still unknown.

The table came from immunoSEQ multiplex PCR; TCRdb's copy has only in-frame clones and leaves some out. The profile shows tens of thousands of clones, 94% of them singletons. The clonotype was recovered from a human donor who was the organ donor for an intestinal transplant. The specimen comprised unstimulated CD4+ T cells sorted from spleen or lymph node cells, sampled before transplant. V and J are TRBV28 and TRBJ2-7; weak D call: TRBD1 (6 bases). This CDR3 is CASSRPGTLYEQYF. As DNA, the CDR3 is TGTGCCAGCAGCCGACCCGGGACACTCTACGAGCAGTACTTC.